This TCR beta chain was captured by sequencing in a study of T-cell reconstitution after alpha-beta-depleted transplantation in children. This clonotype was counted only a few times. Researchers prepared the TCRbeta library using unique molecular identifiers, the study reports. TCRdb redid the calling of the PCR reads with MiXCR, one entry per CDR3 protein. The sample lists some 500,000 distinct CDR3 sequences, roughly 18% occurring once. CDR1 SGHVS and CDR2 FQNEAQ come from the germline V gene. This CDR3 comprises 16 residues. Germline trimming cut 5 bases from V and 7 bases from J; bases unmatched to any gene: 12.

The rearrangement uses TRBV7-8 and TRBJ2-5; 11 bases match TRBD1. This specimen consisted of PBMCs from the stem cell graft donor, obtained from the stem cell graft. This TCR was sampled from a human donor who donated a stem cell graft to a child with acute lymphoblastic leukemia. The CDR3 sequence is CASSAIAGTGGRTQYF. The DNA for the CDR3 is TGTGCCAGCAGCGCCATAGCCGGGACAGGGGGGCGGACCCAGTACTTC.